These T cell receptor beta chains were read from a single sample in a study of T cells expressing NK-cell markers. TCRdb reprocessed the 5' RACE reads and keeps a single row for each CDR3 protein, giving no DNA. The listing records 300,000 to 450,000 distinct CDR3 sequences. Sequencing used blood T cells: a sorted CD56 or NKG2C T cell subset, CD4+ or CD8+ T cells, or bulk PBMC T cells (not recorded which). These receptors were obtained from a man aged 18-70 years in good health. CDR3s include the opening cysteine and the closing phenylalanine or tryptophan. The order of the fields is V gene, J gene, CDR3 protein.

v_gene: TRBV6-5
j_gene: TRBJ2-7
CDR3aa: CASSYKILGYEQYF

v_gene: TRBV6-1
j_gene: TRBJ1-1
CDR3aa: CASSPPSGREGAFF

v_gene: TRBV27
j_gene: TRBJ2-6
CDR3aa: CASSLRQFNSGANVLTF

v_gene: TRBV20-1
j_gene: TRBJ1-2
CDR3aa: CSARDREGASGYTF

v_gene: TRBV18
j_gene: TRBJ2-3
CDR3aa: CASSPRLAGVNTDTQYF

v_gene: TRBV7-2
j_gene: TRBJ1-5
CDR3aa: CASSSRGMEPQHF

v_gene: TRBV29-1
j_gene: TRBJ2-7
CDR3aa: CSVRGDVSYEQYF

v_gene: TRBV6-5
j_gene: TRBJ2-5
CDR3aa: CASSLRGGIETQYF

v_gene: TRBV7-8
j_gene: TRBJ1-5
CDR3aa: CASSSRRTGAENQPQHF

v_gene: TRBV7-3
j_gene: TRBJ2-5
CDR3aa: CASSLSGWETQYF

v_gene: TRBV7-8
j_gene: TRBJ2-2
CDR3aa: CASSSPHRVSNTGELFF

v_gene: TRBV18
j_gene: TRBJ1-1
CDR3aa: CASSPRGLRGTEAFF

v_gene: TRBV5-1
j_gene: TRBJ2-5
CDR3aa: CASSSTGARAETQYF

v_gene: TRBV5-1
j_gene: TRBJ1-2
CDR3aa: CASRPTGIGGYTF

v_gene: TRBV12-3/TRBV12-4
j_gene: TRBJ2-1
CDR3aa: CASRQGQGVYNEQFF

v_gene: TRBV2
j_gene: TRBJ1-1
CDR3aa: CASSEAQGSNTEAFF

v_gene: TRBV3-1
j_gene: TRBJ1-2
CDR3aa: CASSDRGRPYYGYTF

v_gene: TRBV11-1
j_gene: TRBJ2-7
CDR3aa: CASSSTPGASGVSYEQYF

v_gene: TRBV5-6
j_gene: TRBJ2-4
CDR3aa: CASSLGGSLAKNIQYF

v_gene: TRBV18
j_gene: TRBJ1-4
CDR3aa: CASSPSAGALANEKLFF

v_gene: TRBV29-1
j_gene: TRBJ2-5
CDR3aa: CSVDSGGATETQYF

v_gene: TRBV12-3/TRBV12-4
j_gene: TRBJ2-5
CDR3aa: CASRKNPGQGKETPYF

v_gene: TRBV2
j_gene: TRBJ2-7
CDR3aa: CASRDRGLSEQYF

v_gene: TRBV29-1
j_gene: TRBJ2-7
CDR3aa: CSVSDSPPEQYF

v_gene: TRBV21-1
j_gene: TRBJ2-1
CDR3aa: CASSRPNEQFF

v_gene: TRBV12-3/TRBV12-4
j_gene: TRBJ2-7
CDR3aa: CASSLQSFQGDSYEQYF

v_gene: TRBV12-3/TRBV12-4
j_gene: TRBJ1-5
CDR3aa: CASSLISGTREGQPQHF

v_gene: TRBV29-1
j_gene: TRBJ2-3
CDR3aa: CSVSTLNTDTQYF

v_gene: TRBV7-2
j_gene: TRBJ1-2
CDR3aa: CASSLVSGYTF